This T cell receptor (beta chain) was sequenced in a study of beta chain features in type 1 diabetes. The study reverse transcribed the entire isolated RNA, so it sequenced expressed TCRB transcripts. TCRdb's table, derived via immunoSEQ multiplex PCR, lists solely in-frame clones and lacks some. The data show around 450,000 clones, roughly an eighth seen once. Study-wide results and caveats: When VDJ junctions were examined, type 1 diabetes patients showed fewer insertions and more deletions.

A word on this clone: Its antigen remains unidentified.

The length of the CDR3 is 13 residues. V was shortened by 4 bases and J by 2 bases, with 10 bases between the two germline ends. Germline assignment: CDR1 SQVTM and CDR2 ANQGSEA. V usage is TRBV29-1 and J usage is TRBJ2-3; D is ambiguous. This TCR derives from a woman under 30 in good health. The sample comprised naive CD4+ T cells from blood. Written as DNA, the CDR3 is TGCAGCGTTGTTGGGTGCCTCACAGATACGCAGTATTTT. Translating gives CSVVGCLTDTQYF.